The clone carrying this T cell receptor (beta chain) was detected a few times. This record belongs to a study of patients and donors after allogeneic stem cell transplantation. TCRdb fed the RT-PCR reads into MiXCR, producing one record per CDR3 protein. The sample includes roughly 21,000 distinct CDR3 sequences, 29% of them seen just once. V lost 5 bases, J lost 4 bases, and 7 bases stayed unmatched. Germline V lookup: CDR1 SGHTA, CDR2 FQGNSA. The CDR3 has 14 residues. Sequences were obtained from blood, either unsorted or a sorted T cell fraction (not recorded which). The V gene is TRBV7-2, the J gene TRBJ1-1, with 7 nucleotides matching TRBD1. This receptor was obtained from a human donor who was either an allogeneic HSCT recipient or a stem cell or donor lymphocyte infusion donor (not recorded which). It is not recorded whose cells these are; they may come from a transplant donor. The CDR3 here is CASSRQGGSTEAFF. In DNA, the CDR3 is TGTGCCAGCAGCCGACAGGGCGGGTCCACTGAAGCTTTCTTT.